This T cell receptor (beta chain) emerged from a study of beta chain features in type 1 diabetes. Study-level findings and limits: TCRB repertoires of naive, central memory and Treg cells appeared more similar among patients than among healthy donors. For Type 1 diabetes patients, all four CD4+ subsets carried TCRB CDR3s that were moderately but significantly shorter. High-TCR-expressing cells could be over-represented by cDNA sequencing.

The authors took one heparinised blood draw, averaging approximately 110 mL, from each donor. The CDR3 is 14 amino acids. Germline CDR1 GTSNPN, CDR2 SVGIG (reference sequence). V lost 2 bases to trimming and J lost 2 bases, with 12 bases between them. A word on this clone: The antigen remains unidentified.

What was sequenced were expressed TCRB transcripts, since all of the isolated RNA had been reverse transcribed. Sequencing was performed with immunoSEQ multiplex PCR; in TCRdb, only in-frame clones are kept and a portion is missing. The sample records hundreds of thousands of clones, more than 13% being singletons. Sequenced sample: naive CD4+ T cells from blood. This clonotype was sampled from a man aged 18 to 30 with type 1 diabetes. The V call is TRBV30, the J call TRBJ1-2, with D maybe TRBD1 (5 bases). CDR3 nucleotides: TGTGCCTGGAGTCGGGTGGCAGGGAACTATGGCTACACCTTC. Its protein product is CAWSRVAGNYGYTF.